These 9 T cell receptor beta chains were all obtained from the same sample, sequenced in a study of OX40 agonist ivuxolimab in advanced cancers. Method: immunoSEQ multiplex PCR; TCRdb's copy keeps in-frame clones and lacks some. In the table there are about 69,000 clones, 85% to 90% of which are singletons. Specimen: CD4+ or CD8+ T cells sorted from blood, collected in a trial of the OX40 agonist ivuxolimab. These TCRs come from an adult with an advanced solid tumor such as melanoma, head and neck, liver or kidney cancer.

V gene TRBV28 combines with J gene TRBJ2-3; 7 bases agree with TRBD1. V was pared by 5 bases and J by 3 bases, with 11 bases of the junction left unmatched. The CDR3 is made up of 16 amino acids. Per germline, CDR1 MDHEN and CDR2 SYDVKM. DNA for the CDR3: TGTGCCAGCAGTGCTCACAGGGGCACCCTAACAGATACGCAGTATTTT. This gives the protein CASSAHRGTLTDTQYF.

The rearrangement uses TRBV5-4 and TRBJ1-1; D remains ambiguous. Germline assignment: CDR1 SGHNT and CDR2 YYREEE (reference sequence). The CDR3 extends over 15 amino acids. V gave up 5 bases and J gave up 0 bases, with 14 bases separating them. Here the CDR3 DNA reads TGTGCCAGCAGTTTACGAGGGTTCGTGAACACTGAAGCTTTCTTT. This encodes CASSLRGFVNTEAFF.

The rearrangement uses TRBV5-1 and TRBJ1-6; no definite D call. V was clipped by 0 bases and J by 5 bases, with 12 bases between them. There are 16 residues in the CDR3. Germline lookup yields CDR1 SGHRS and CDR2 YFSETQ. As DNA, the CDR3 is TGCGCCAGCAGCTTGGGGGTGTCTGCGGATAATTCACCCCTCCACTTT. It codes for CASSLGVSADNSPLHF.

This clone has only one observation. The chain combines TRBV7-8 with TRBJ2-1; 7 bases line up with TRBD1. The J segment lost 6 bases and the V segment lost 1 base, leaving 9 bases of the junction unmatched. The germline V gene encodes CDR1 SGHVS and CDR2 FQNEAQ. This CDR3 has 16 residues. Here the CDR3 reads CASSLVRQGSGNEQFF. As DNA, the CDR3 is TGTGCCAGCAGCTTAGTCCGACAGGGCTCGGGCAATGAGCAGTTCTTC.

This sequence joins TRBV29-1 and TRBJ2-1; D assignment may be TRBD1 or TRBD2 (5 bases each). Germline V CDR1 and CDR2: SQVTM, ANQGSEA. The CDR3 covers 15 residues. Trimming took 5 bases from V and 0 from J, leaving 14 bases between them. The CDR3, as DNA: TGCAGCGTTCCCCGGGACCATTTCTCCTACAATGAGCAGTTCTTC. Translating gives CSVPRDHFSYNEQFF.

V usage is TRBV5-6 and J usage is TRBJ2-7; possibly TRBD2 for D (5 bases). Germline V lookup: CDR1 SGHDT, CDR2 YYEEEE. CDR3 length: 14 residues. Trimming left V 1 base short and J 9 bases short, with 17 bases between. This CDR3 reads CASSLYKARAGQYF. For the CDR3, the DNA is TGTGCCAGCAGCTTGTATAAGGCGAGGGCCGGGCAGTACTTC.

The rearrangement uses TRBV18 and TRBJ1-1; maybe TRBD1 (5 bases). The CDR3 is 13 amino acids. V was clipped by 6 bases and J by 3 bases, with 11 bases between them. Germline CDR1 reads KGHSH; CDR2 reads LQKENI. In DNA form, the CDR3 reads TGTGCCAGCTCGGACATCATCGACACTGAAGCTTTCTTT. Its protein is CASSDIIDTEAFF.

The rearrangement uses TRBV7-2 and TRBJ2-1, with D perhaps matching TRBD1 (6 bases). The CDR3 runs 17 residues. The germline V gene encodes CDR1 SGHTA and CDR2 FQGNSA. Trimming cost V 6 bases and J 0 bases, with 18 bases left between them. The CDR3 region is CASRPPGQRSSYNEQFF. DNA for the CDR3: TGTGCCAGCAGACCACCGGGACAACGGAGCTCCTACAATGAGCAGTTCTTC.

The rearrangement joins TRBV11-2 to TRBJ1-1; 7 nucleotides match TRBD1. The CDR3 length is 13 residues. CDR1 and CDR2 (germline): SGHAT, FQNNGV. After removal of 5 bases from V and 5 bases from J, the junction contained 5 bases not matched to a gene. The CDR3 bases are TGTGCCAGCAGCCGACAGGGAGGGACTGAAGCTTTCTTT. It is translated as CASSRQGGTEAFF.